The 26 T cell receptor beta chains reported below all come from one sample, sequenced in a study of chemoradiotherapy in HPV16-positive cancers. Sequencing was performed with immunoSEQ multiplex PCR; in TCRdb, only in-frame clones are kept and a portion is missing. Of some 10,000 clones listed, roughly 71% were seen once; the top ten hold around a tenth. The sequencing here drew on tumor tissue, taken from a patient who underwent chemoradiotherapy. All receptors derive from a human donor with HPV-associated anogenital cancer.

In this sample, this clone turned up a few times. This CDR3 reads CASSDPDLLNTEAFF. The CDR3 coding sequence is TGTGCCAGCAGTGACCCTGACCTTCTGAACACTGAAGCTTTCTTT. The J gene is TRBJ1-1, the V gene TRBV6-4; D gene unclear. Trimming left V 2 bases short and J 0 bases short, with 10 bases between. This CDR3 is 15 amino acids long. The germline V gene encodes CDR1 MRHNA and CDR2 SNTAGT.

CDR3 DNA: TGCGCCAGCAGCTCTGGACAGGGGTGGGACAATGAGCAGTTCTTC. The encoded protein is CASSSGQGWDNEQFF. The genes are TRBV5-1 and TRBJ2-1, with 9 bases that match TRBD1. This CDR3 spans 15 amino acids. Trimming at V came to 3 bases and at J to 5 bases, leaving 6 bases not matched to a gene. The germline V gene has CDR1 SGHRS and CDR2 YFSETQ.

V gene TRBV6-5 combines with J gene TRBJ1-5, with 9 bases that match TRBD1. The CDR3 has 15 amino acids. CDR1 is MNHEY and CDR2 is SVGAGI in the germline V gene. V trimming: 5 bases; J trimming: 4 bases; junction bases outside the gene matches: 6. CDR3 nucleotides: TGTGCCAGCAGTCCGGACAGGGGCACTAATCAGCCCCAGCATTTT. Protein product: CASSPDRGTNQPQHF.

This chain links TRBV7-9 with TRBJ1-5; D ambiguous. Germline CDR1 SEHNR, CDR2 FQNEAQ (reference sequence). This CDR3 region has 14 residues. Between the trimmed V and J ends, which lost 1 base and 3 bases, there was a span of 7 bases. The CDR3 sequence: CASSLGTNNQPQHF. The CDR3 nucleotides read TGTGCCAGCAGCTTAGGTACCAACAATCAGCCCCAGCATTTT.

The gene calls are TRBV5-1 and TRBJ2-3, with 10 bases that match TRBD2. Germline V gives CDR1 SGHRS, CDR2 YFSETQ. The CDR3 length is 17 residues. V lost 0 bases and J lost 1; bases outside the gene matches: 5. The CDR3 coding sequence is TGCGCCAGCAGCTTGGAACTAGCGGGGAGCGGCACAGATACGCAGTATTTT. Protein: CASSLELAGSGTDTQYF. The full variable domain, with the rest looked up from reference TRBV5-1 and TRBJ2-3, is KAGVTQTPRYLIKTRGQQVTLSCSPISGHRSVSWYQQTPGQGLQFLFEYFSETQRNKGNFPGRFSGRQFSNSRSEMNVSTLELGDSALYLCASSLELAGSGTDTQYFGPGTRLTVL.

The chain joins TRBV7-3 to TRBJ2-5, with 7 bases that match TRBD2. V trimming: 1 base; J trimming: 7 bases; junction bases outside the gene matches: 6. This CDR3 spans 14 amino acids. The V gene's germline CDR1 is SGHTA and CDR2 FQGTGA. The CDR3 sequence: CASSLRGGTGTQYF. The CDR3 DNA reads TGTGCCAGCAGCTTAAGGGGGGGGACGGGGACCCAGTACTTC.

V usage is TRBV2 and J usage is TRBJ2-7, with 8 nucleotides matching TRBD2. V shed 10 bases, J shed 7 bases, and the junction held 15 bases outside the gene matches. Germline CDR1 is SNHLY and CDR2 is FYNNEI. The CDR3 runs to 14 residues. In DNA, the CDR3 is TGTGCCACCCGCGAAGGAGCGGGAGTTGGAGAGCAGTACTTC. Its translation is CATREGAGVGEQYF.

The chain couples TRBV28 to TRBJ1-5; TRBD1 might be the D (6 bases). V lost 5 bases to trimming and J lost 0 bases, with 20 bases between them. Per germline, CDR1 MDHEN and CDR2 SYDVKM. This CDR3 spans 18 amino acids. The CDR3 is CASSRIGQSTYSNQPQHF. The CDR3 nucleotides are TGTGCCAGCAGTAGGATAGGACAGAGTACCTATAGCAATCAGCCCCAGCATTTT.

This rearrangement joins TRBV19 to TRBJ2-2, with D uncertain. The CDR3 consists of 13 residues. V lost 4 bases and J 8 bases, leaving 11 bases between the germline ends. Germline V gene lookup returns CDR1 LNHDA and CDR2 SQIVND (reference sequence). The chain's CDR3 is CASSTGIGGELFF. The CDR3 DNA follows: TGTGCCAGTAGTACAGGCATAGGAGGGGAGCTGTTTTTT.

The chain links TRBV4-2 to TRBJ2-7; 9 nucleotides agree with TRBD2. The CDR3 is made up of 16 amino acids. V shed 1 base and J 0 bases; nucleotides not matched to a gene: 4. In germline, CDR1 is LGHNA, CDR2 YNFKEQ. CDR3 loop: CASSQVAGGSSYEQYF. The CDR3 DNA is TGTGCCAGCAGCCAAGTGGCGGGGGGGAGCTCCTACGAGCAGTACTTC.

This chain uses TRBV6-5 with TRBJ1-5; TRBD1 aligns across 10 bases. V lost 5 bases to trimming and J lost 2 bases; unmatched junction nucleotides: 0. CDR1 and CDR2 from the germline V gene are MNHEY and SVGAGI. The CDR3 length is 14 residues. CDR3 nucleotide sequence: TGTGCCAGCAGTGGGACAGGGGGCAATCAGCCCCAGCATTTT. Protein sequence: CASSGTGGNQPQHF.

The V and J genes are TRBV10-3 and TRBJ2-7, with D perhaps matching TRBD1 or TRBD2 (5 bases each). Trimming pared 5 bases from V and 9 bases from J, leaving 14 bases between. The CDR3 spans 12 residues. Germline loops: CDR1 ENHRY, CDR2 SYGVKD. Here the CDR3 reads CAISPGASGQYF. The CDR3 bases are TGTGCCATCAGTCCCGGGGCGTCTGGGCAGTACTTC.

The chain recombines TRBV6-4 with TRBJ2-3, with D uncertain. V was pared by 4 bases and J by 4 bases, with 9 bases between. This CDR3 has 13 amino acids. The germline V gene encodes CDR1 MRHNA and CDR2 SNTAGT. CDR3 sequence reads: CASSADAADTQYF. The CDR3 nucleotides are TGTGCCAGCAGTGCAGATGCGGCAGATACGCAGTATTTT.

This clone qualifies as medium-sized. The chain recombines TRBV5-1 with TRBJ2-1, with TRBD1 matching 8 bases. Losses at the gene ends were 0 bases for V and 4 bases for J; bases not matched to a gene: 9. This CDR3 comprises 17 residues. Per the germline V gene, CDR1 is SGHRS and CDR2 is YFSETQ. CDR3 sequence (DNA): TGCGCCAGCAGCTTGGCCACAGGGGGATCGGGGTACAATGAGCAGTTCTTC. It translates to CASSLATGGSGYNEQFF.

The rearrangement joins TRBV5-1 to TRBJ1-1, with 8 positions matching TRBD1. After removal of 4 bases from V and 4 bases from J, the junction contained 9 bases not matched to a gene. Germline V CDR1 and CDR2: SGHRS, YFSETQ. This CDR3 region has 15 residues. This chain's CDR3 is CASSAYAGGGTEAFF. DNA of the CDR3: TGCGCCAGCAGCGCTTATGCAGGGGGCGGCACTGAAGCTTTCTTT.

The CDR3 bases are TGTGCCAGCAGTTACGAACAAAACTATGGCTACACCTTC. Encoded protein: CASSYEQNYGYTF. The V gene is TRBV6-6, the J gene TRBJ1-2; no reliable D call. This CDR3 has 13 amino acids. Germline assignment: CDR1 MNHNY and CDR2 SVGAGI (reference sequence). Trimming cost V 2 bases and J 2 bases, with 6 bases left between them.

About this clone: Germline is not matched at one junction end, which may reflect a read error. The chain links TRBV11-1 to TRBJ1-1; tentatively, D is TRBD1 (5 bases). The CDR3 is 10 residues long. CDR1 SGHAT and CDR2 FQDESV come from the germline V gene (reference sequence). The CDR3 coding sequence is TGTGCCAGCAGCATAGACAGTGTGATCTTT. Translation gives CASSIDSVIF.

This clone was detected only once. The J gene is TRBJ2-7, the V gene TRBV6-1; TRBD1 aligns across 9 bases. Germline assignment: CDR1 MNHNS and CDR2 SASEGT. Trimming removed 0 bases from V and 2 bases from J; junction bases left unmatched: 8. This CDR3 spans 17 amino acids. CDR3 nucleotides: TGTGCCAGCAGTGAAGCCCGGACAGGGGAGGTGACCTACGAGCAGTACTTC. Translating gives CASSEARTGEVTYEQYF.

The chain links TRBV27 to TRBJ2-1; 8 bases agree with TRBD2. Trimming cost V 0 bases and J 10 bases; bases outside gene matches: 5. The CDR3 consists of 14 residues. Germline assignment: CDR1 MNHEY and CDR2 SMNVEV (reference sequence). CDR3 region: CASSLSAGGSEQFF. The CDR3 coding sequence is TGTGCCAGCAGTTTATCCGCGGGGGGAAGCGAGCAGTTCTTC.

The rearrangement uses TRBV6-1 and TRBJ1-2, with D perhaps TRBD1 (5 bases). This CDR3 has 15 residues. Trimming stripped 5 bases from V and 5 bases from J, with 18 bases between. Germline values: CDR1 MNHNS, CDR2 SASEGT. This CDR3 reads CASSPGGGFGYGYTF. The CDR3 DNA reads TGTGCCAGCAGTCCGGGCGGGGGGTTTGGGTATGGCTACACCTTC.

The sample holds a few counts of this clone. The gene calls are TRBV6-6 and TRBJ1-1; no reliable D call. The CDR3 extends over 14 amino acids. CDR1 and CDR2 from the germline V gene are MNHNY and SVGAGI (reference sequence). Trimming stripped 7 bases from V and 0 bases from J, with 12 bases between. The CDR3 nucleotides are TGTGCCAGCATTAACTCTATTATGAACACTGAAGCTTTCTTT. Encoded protein: CASINSIMNTEAFF.

The V gene is TRBV5-6, the J gene TRBJ1-6, with a tentative D call TRBD1 (5 bases). Trimming removed 0 bases from V and 3 bases from J, with 7 bases in between. The CDR3 is 15 amino acids. Per germline, CDR1 SGHDT and CDR2 YYEEEE. The CDR3 coding sequence is TGTGCCAGCAGCTTGGATGGGGGCTATAATTCACCCCTCCACTTT. Translating gives CASSLDGGYNSPLHF. Looking up the rest from reference TRBV5-6 and TRBJ1-6 gives the full variable domain: DAGVTQSPTHLIKTRGQQVTLRCSPKSGHDTVSWYQQALGQGPQFIFQYYEEEERQRGNFPDRFSGHQFPNYSSELNVNALLLGDSALYLCASSLDGGYNSPLHFGNGTRLTVT.

The rearrangement links TRBV30 to TRBJ1-3; D unresolved. The CDR3 sequence is 14 residues long. V was clipped by 3 bases and J by 0 bases, with 9 bases between them. Germline V gene lookup returns CDR1 GTSNPN and CDR2 SVGIG (reference sequence). CDR3 residues: CAWSPIGSGNTIYF. The CDR3 coding sequence is TGTGCCTGGAGCCCCATAGGCTCTGGAAACACCATATATTTT.

V is TRBV5-1 and J is TRBJ1-1, with a weak D call TRBD1 (6 bases). Germline V CDR1 and CDR2: SGHRS, YFSETQ. V gave up 2 bases and J gave up 5 bases, with 13 bases separating them. The CDR3 is made up of 14 amino acids. The CDR3 DNA sequence: TGCGCCAGCAGCTTTGGAACAGGGAGGACTGAAGCTTTCTTT. Protein product: CASSFGTGRTEAFF.

The chain recombines TRBV7-3 with TRBJ2-6; perhaps TRBD2 as D (6 bases). There are 15 residues in the CDR3. Germline V gene lookup returns CDR1 SGHTA and CDR2 FQGTGA. The V end was cut by 5 bases, the J end by 0 bases, with 8 bases between. The DNA for the CDR3 is TGTGCCAGCAGCCCCGGGGGCTCTGGGGCCAACGTCCTGACTTTC. It codes for CASSPGGSGANVLTF.

The sample holds one count of this clone. The genes are TRBV20-1 and TRBJ1-5, with D hard to call. Germline V lookup: CDR1 DFQATT, CDR2 SNEGSKA (reference sequence). CDR3 length: 10 residues. Trimming removed 3 bases at V and 7 bases at J, with 4 bases between. In DNA, the CDR3 is TGCAGTGCTAGGTGGCAGCCCCAGCATTTT. This translates into CSARWQPQHF.